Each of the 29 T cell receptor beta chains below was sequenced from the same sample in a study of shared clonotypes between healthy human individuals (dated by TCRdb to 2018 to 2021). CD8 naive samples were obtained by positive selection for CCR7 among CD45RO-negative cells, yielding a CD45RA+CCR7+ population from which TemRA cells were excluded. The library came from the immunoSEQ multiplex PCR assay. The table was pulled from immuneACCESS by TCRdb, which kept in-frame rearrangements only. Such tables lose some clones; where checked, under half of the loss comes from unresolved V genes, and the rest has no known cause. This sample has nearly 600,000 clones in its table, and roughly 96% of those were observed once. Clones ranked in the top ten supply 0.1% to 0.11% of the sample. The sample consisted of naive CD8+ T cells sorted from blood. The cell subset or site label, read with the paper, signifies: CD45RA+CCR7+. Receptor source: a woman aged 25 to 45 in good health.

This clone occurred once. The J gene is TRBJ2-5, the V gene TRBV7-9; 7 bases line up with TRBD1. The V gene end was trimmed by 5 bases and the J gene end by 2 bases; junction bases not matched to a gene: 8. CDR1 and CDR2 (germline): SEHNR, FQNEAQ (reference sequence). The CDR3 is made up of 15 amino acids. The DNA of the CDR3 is TGTGCCAGCAGCACCCGACAGGGATCTCAAGAGACCCAGTACTTC. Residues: CASSTRQGSQETQYF.

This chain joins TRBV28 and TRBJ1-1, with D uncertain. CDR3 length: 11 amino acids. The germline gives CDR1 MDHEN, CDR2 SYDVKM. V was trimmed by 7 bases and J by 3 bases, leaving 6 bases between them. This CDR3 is CASNLDTEAFF. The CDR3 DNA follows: TGTGCCAGCAACCTAGACACTGAAGCTTTCTTT.

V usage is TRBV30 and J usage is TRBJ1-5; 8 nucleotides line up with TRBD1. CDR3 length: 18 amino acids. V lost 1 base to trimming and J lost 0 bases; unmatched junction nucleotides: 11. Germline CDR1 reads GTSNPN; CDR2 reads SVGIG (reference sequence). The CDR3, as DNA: TGTGCCTGGAGTGATACAGGGGGATCGGTCTATAGCAATCAGCCCCAGCATTTT. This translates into CAWSDTGGSVYSNQPQHF.

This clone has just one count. The CDR3, as DNA: TGTGCCAGCAGTTACGGCCTCGGGGACTCCTACGAGCAGTACTTC. Its protein is CASSYGLGDSYEQYF. This chain connects TRBV6-5 to TRBJ2-7; a possible D gene is TRBD2 (5 bases). The CDR3 runs to 15 residues. Germline lookup yields CDR1 MNHEY and CDR2 SVGAGI. V dropped 2 bases and J dropped 0 bases, with 11 bases sitting between them.

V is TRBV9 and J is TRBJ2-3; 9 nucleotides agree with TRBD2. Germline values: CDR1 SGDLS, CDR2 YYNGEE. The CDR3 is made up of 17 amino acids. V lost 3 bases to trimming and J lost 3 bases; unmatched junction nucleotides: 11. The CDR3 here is CASSETLGSGSTDTQYF. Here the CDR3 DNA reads TGTGCCAGCAGCGAAACCCTCGGTAGCGGGAGTACAGATACGCAGTATTTT.

The chain's CDR3 is CASSHWTSGRANEQFF. In DNA, the CDR3 is TGCGCCAGCAGCCATTGGACTAGCGGGAGGGCGAATGAGCAGTTCTTC. The V and J genes are TRBV10-1 and TRBJ2-1; TRBD2 aligns across 15 bases. The CDR3 runs 16 residues. Trimming took 6 bases from V and 7 from J; bases not matched to a gene: 7. In germline, CDR1 is WNHNN, CDR2 SYGVQD (reference sequence).

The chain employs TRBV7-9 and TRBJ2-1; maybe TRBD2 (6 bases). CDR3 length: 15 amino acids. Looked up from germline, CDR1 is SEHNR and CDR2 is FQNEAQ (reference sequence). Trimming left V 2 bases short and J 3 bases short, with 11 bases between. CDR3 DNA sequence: TGTGCCAGCAGCTTACGGGAGAGTTACTACAATGAGCAGTTCTTC. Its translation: CASSLRESYYNEQFF. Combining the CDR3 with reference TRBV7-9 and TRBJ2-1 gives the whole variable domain DTGVSQNPRHKITKRGQNVTFRCDPISEHNRLYWYRQTLGQGPEFLTYFQNEAQLEKSRLLSDRFSAERPKGSFSTLEIQRTEQGDSAMYLCASSLRESYYNEQFFGPGTRLTVL.

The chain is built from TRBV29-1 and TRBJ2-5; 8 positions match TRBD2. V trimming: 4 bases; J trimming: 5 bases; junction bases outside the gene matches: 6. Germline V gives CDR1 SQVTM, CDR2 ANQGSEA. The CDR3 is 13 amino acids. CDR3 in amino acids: CSVASGSLETQYF. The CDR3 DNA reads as TGCAGCGTTGCCAGCGGGAGTTTGGAGACCCAGTACTTC.

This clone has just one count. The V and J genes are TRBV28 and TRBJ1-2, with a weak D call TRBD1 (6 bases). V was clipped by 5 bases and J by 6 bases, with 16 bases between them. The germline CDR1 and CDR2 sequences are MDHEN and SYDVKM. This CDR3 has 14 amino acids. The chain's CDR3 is CASSPEGGRDGYTF. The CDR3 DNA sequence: TGTGCCAGCAGTCCCGAGGGGGGAAGGGATGGCTACACCTTC.

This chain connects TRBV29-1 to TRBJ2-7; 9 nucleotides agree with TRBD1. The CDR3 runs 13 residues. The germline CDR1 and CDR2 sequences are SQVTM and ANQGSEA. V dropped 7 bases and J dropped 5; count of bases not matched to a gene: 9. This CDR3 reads CSALTGGPNEQYF. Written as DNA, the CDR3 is TGCAGCGCCTTGACAGGGGGTCCCAACGAGCAGTACTTC.

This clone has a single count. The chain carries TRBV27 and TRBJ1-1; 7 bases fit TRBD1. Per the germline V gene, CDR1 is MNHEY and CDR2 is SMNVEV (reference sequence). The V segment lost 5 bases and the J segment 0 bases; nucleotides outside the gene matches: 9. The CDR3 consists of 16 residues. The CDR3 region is CASSKSTGRMNTEAFF. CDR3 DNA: TGTGCCAGCAGTAAATCGACAGGGAGAATGAACACTGAAGCTTTCTTT.

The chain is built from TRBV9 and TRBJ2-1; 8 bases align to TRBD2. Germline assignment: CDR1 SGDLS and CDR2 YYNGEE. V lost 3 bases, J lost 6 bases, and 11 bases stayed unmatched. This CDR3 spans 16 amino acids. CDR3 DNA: TGTGCCAGCAGCGGAGACTTTTTAGCGGGGACCAATGAGCAGTTCTTC. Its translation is CASSGDFLAGTNEQFF.

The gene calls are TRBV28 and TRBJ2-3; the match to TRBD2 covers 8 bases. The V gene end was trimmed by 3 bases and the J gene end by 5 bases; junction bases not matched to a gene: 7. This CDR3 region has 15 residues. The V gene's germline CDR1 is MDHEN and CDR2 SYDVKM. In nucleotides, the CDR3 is TGTGCCAGCAGTTTCAAAGCGGGAGCGGGAGATACGCAGTATTTT. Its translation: CASSFKAGAGDTQYF. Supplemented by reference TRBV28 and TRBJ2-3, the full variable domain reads DVKVTQSSRYLVKRTGEKVFLECVQDMDHENMFWYRQDPGLGLRLIYFSYDVKMKEKGDIPEGYSVSREKKERFSLILESASTNQTSMYLCASSFKAGAGDTQYFGPGTRLTVL.

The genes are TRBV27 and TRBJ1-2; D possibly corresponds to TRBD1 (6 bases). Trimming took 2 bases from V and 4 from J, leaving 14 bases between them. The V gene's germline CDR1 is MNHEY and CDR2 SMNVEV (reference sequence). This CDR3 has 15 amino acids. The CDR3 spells CASSLLGGLAYGYTF. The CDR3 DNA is TGTGCCAGCAGTTTACTGGGGGGGCTGGCCTATGGCTACACCTTC.

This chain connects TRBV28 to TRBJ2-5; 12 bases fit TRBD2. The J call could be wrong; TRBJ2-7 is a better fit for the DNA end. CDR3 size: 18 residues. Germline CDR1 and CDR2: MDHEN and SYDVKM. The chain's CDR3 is CASSLSLLAGGVTYEQYF. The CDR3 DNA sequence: TGTGCCAGCAGTTTAAGTCTTCTAGCGGGAGGGGTTACCTACGAGCAGTACTTC.

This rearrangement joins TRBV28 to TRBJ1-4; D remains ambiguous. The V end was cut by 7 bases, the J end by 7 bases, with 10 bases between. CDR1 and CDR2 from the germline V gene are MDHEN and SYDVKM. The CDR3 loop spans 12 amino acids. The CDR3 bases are TGTGCCAGCACCCATCCCGGTGAAAAACTGTTTTTT. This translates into CASTHPGEKLFF.

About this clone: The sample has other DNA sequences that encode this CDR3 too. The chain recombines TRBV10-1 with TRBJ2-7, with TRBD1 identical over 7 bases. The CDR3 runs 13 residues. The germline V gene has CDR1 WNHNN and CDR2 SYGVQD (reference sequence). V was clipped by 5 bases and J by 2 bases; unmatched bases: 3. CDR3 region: CASSPGQTYEQYF. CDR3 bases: TGCGCCAGCAGTCCGGGACAGACCTACGAGCAGTACTTC.

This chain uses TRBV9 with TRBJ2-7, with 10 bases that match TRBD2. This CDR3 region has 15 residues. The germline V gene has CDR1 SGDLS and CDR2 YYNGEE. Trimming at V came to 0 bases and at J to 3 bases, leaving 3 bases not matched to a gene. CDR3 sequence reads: CASSVDGTSVYEQYF. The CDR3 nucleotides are TGTGCCAGCAGCGTAGATGGGACTAGCGTCTACGAGCAGTACTTC.

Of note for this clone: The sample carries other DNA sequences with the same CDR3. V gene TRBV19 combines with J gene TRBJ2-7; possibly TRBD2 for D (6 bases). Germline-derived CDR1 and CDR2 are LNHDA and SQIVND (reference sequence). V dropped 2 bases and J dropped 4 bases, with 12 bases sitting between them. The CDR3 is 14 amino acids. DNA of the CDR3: TGTGCCAGTAGTATATCCTTGGAGGGTTACGAGCAGTACTTC. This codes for CASSISLEGYEQYF.

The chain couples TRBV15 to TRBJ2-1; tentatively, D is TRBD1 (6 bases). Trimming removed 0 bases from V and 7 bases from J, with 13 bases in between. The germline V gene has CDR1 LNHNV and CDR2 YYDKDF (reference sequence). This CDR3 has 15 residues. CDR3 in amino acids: CATSRDRGSRNEQFF. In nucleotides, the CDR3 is TGTGCCACCAGCAGAGACAGGGGTAGCAGGAATGAGCAGTTCTTC.

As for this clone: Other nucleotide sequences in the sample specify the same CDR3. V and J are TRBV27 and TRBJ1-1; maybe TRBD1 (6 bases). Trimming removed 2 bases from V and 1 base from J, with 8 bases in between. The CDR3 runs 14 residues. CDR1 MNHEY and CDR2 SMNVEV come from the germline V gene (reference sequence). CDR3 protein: CASSLTGTNTEAFF. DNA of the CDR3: TGTGCCAGCAGTTTAACAGGGACGAACACTGAAGCTTTCTTT.

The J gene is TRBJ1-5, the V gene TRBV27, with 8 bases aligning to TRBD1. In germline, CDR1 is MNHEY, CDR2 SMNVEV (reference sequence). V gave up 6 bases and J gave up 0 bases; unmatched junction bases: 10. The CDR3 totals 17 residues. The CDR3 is CASSKLTGDYSNQPQHF. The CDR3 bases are TGTGCCAGCAGCAAGCTGACAGGGGACTATAGCAATCAGCCCCAGCATTTT.

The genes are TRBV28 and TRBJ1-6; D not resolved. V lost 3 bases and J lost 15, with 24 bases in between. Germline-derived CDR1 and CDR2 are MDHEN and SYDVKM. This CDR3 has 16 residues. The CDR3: CASSLWPSLPPRGLHF. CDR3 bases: TGTGCCAGCAGTTTGTGGCCATCTTTACCTCCCCGGGGCCTCCACTTT.

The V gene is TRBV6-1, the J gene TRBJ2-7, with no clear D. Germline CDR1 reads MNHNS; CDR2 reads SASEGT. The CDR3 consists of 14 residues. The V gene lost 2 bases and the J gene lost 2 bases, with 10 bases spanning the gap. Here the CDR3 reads CASSEIYMTYEQYF. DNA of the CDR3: TGTGCCAGCAGTGAAATCTACATGACCTACGAGCAGTACTTC.

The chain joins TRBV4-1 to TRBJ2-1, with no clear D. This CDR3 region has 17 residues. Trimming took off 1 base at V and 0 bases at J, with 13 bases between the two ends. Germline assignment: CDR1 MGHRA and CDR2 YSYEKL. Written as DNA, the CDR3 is TGCGCCAGCAGCCAAGGTAACGCTCCTAGCTCCTACAATGAGCAGTTCTTC. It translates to CASSQGNAPSSYNEQFF.

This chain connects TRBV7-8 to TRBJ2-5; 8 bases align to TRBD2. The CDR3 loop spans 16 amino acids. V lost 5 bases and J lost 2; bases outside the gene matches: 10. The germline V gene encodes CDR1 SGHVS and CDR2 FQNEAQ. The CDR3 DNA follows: TGTGCCAGCAGCGGACCCGGGACTAGTGTACAAGAGACCCAGTACTTC. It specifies CASSGPGTSVQETQYF. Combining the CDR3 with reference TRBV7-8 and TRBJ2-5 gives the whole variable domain GAGVSQSPRYKVAKRGQDVALRCDPISGHVSLFWYQQALGQGPEFLTYFQNEAQLDKSGLPSDRFFAERPEGSVSTLKIQRTQQEDSAVYLCASSGPGTSVQETQYFGPGTRLLVL.

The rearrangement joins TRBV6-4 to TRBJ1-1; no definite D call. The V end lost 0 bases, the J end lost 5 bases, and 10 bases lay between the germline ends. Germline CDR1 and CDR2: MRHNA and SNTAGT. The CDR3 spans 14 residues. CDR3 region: CASSDSMEGTEAFF. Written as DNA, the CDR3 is TGTGCCAGCAGTGACTCGATGGAGGGAACTGAAGCTTTCTTT.

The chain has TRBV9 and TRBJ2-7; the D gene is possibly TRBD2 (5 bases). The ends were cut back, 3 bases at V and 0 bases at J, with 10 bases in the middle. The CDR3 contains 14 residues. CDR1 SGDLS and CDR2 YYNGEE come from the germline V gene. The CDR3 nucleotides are TGTGCCAGCAGCGGGTCTAGCTACTCCTACGAGCAGTACTTC. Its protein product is CASSGSSYSYEQYF.

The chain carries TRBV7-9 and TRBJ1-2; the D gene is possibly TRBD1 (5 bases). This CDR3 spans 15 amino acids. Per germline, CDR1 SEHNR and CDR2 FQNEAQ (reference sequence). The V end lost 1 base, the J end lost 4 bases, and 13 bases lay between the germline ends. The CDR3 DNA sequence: TGTGCCAGCAGCTTAGGGGACGGACGCTCCTATGGCTACACCTTC. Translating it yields CASSLGDGRSYGYTF.